The TCR beta chain described here comes from a study of persistence of HIV-infected CD4 T cells. Study background: Donors were ART-treated; their CMV- and Gag-responding CD4+ T cells were isolated. Median time on suppressive ART was seven to eight years.

Findings and caveats of the study: Within sorted populations, more oligoclonal TCRs accompanied more oligoclonal proviruses.

Overlapping HIV-1 Gag 15-mer peptides at approximately 0.96 ug per peptide per mL were used. CD40L-negative CD69-negative CD45RO-high memory CD4+ T cells were sorted as populations depleted of antigen-responding cells. Germline CDR1 is LGHNA and CDR2 is YNFKEQ. The CDR3 contains 15 residues. The V segment lost 4 bases and the J segment 1 base; nucleotides outside the gene matches: 4. Sequencing used immunoSEQ version 4 in survey mode. The data were produced by immunoSEQ multiplex PCR, yet TCRdb's version contains in-frame clones alone and is incomplete. The table records roughly 35,000 clones, about 81% of them present only once. Regarding this clone: Its target is unknown.

Here the sequenced sample was cultured CD4+ T cells from PBMCs, taken from a patient who received antiretroviral therapy. The chain uses TRBV4-2 and TRBJ2-7; 10 nucleotides agree with TRBD1. The receptor was derived from an adult with HIV. The donor label of this sample is uncertain. CDR3 nucleotides: TGTGCCAGCAGCCCGGGGACAGGGGATTCCTACGAGCAGTACTTC. Its protein is CASSPGTGDSYEQYF.